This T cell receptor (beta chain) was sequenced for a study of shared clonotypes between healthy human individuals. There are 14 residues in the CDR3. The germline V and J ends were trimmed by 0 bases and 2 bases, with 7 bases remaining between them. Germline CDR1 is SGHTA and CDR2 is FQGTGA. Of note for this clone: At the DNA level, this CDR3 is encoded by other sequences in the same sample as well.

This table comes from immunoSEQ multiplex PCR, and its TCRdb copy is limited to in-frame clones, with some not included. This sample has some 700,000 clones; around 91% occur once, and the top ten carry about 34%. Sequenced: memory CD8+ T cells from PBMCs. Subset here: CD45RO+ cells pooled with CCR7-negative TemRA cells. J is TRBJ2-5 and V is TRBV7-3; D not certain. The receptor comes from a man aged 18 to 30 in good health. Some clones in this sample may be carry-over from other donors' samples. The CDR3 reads CASSLTGSQETQYF. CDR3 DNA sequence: TGTGCCAGCAGCTTAACGGGTAGTCAAGAGACCCAGTACTTC.